This TCR beta chain was recovered during a study of tumor-infiltrating lymphocytes in primary liver carcinoma. Whole-study context: The study reported T1-T3 N0M0 tumors spanning 4.2 to 10 cm. Overall study findings and caveats: The study found a significantly higher top-250-clone fraction in tumors than in blood (p = 0.039). Tumor region pairs overlapped more than did tumor-adjacent and tumor-blood pairs.

With respect to this clonotype: Its antigen is not identified. No conserved phenylalanine or tryptophan is present at the end of the CDR3, so a read error is the likely explanation.

The authors made TCR beta cDNA from 400 to 600 ng total RNA with a constant-region primer. ARM-PCR, slightly modified, supplied the TCR beta libraries through three nested multiplex PCR rounds. Researchers ran the first two PCR rounds for roughly 10 cycles each with TRBV1-TRBV30 forward primers and a C-beta reverse primer. TCRdb re-analysed the multiplex PCR reads in MiXCR, keeping a single row per CDR3 protein. The sample records some 21,000 distinct CDR3 sequences, about 75% being singletons. Without any cell sorting, 20-30 mg of bulk tissue yielded co-extracted RNA and DNA. There were five separate regions sampled from each tumor. Germline values: CDR1 GTSNPN, CDR2 SVGIG (reference sequence). The CDR3 length is 11 residues. Trimming left V 2 bases short and J 5 bases short, with 6 bases between.

This clonotype was obtained from a woman in her twenties or thirties with primary liver carcinoma and hepatitis B virus infection. This rearrangement joins TRBV30 to TRBJ2-5, with unresolved D. Source material: liver tumor tissue from sampling region 1. Noted subset: tumor region T1, superior pole. In DNA form, the CDR3 reads TGTGCCTGGAGTTTGATGGAGACCCAGTACCTC. Encoded protein: CAWSLMETQYL.